This T cell receptor (beta chain) was identified during a study of CD8+ T cells in alopecia areata (dated by TCRdb to the late 2010s). About the investigation overall: The treated patients took part in an open-label pilot trial in which moderate-to-severe alopecia areata was treated with oral tofacitinib at 5 to 10 mg twice daily. Tofacitinib was administered for 6 to 18 months, and 6 months of follow-up off drug were then conducted to assess delayed response and recurrence. For the treated patients, the SALT score, which quantifies what percentage of scalp surface area is affected, served as the measure of disease severity. To study T cell clonal expansion in alopecia areata, the researchers applied high-throughput TCRbeta sequencing to both the C3H/HeJ mouse model and human patients. Scalp tissue and sorted CD4+ and CD8+ peripheral blood T cells from patchy and totalis/universalis alopecia areata patients and from healthy controls were covered by human TCRbeta sequencing. Biopsies were taken from tofacitinib-treated patients at baseline and at 4 and 24 weeks of treatment, and a later scalp biopsy was taken in several of the tofacitinib-treated patients. Scalp clonality was compared among normal scalp (n=4), patchy alopecia areata scalp (n=8), and alopecia totalis/universalis scalp (n=8). The RNA source kit depended on sample type: the PAXgene miRNA kit for fixed scalp, the miRNeasy kit for PBMCs, and the RNeasy kit for mouse skin. Amplification of TCRbeta CDR3 regions was done by immunoSEQ multiplex PCR using 35 Vbeta forward primers and 13 Jbeta reverse primers. The study at large found these results: Compared with mice, TCR sequences shared between patients were less clear, possibly partly because of HLA diversity across the patient population. Unlike mouse skin, which is dominated by gammadelta T cells, normal human skin has resident alphabeta T cells that are also sequenced, and this complicates analysis of the scalp TCR repertoire. During tofacitinib treatment, many expanded lesional clones stuck around in both scalp and blood, and this persistence may partly explain why relapse happens after treatment is stopped. Compared with normal scalp, lesional scalp, particularly in alopecia totalis/universalis, had higher clonality and more expanded CD8+ clones, which suggests antigenic drive. Because the treated cohort was small and had only one nonresponder, larger studies are needed to examine links between baseline CD8+ expansion and response. Scalp clonality and the number of expanded CD8+ clones among the top 100 scalp clones were significantly decreased by tofacitinib.

To prepare the library, the immunoSEQ multiplex PCR assay was applied. To provide template for TCR sequencing, every sample had RNA extracted and reverse transcribed into cDNA. SuperScript III was used for first-strand cDNA synthesis, primed with a 2:1 mix of oligo-dT and random hexamers. Amplification bias was assessed with a synthetic immune receptor repertoire, and residual bias was removed computationally. The authors processed their data as follows. Raw reads were preprocessed to remove errors, and CDR3 was defined by IMGT conventions from the conserved cysteine to phenylalanine. To get clonality, Shannon entropy was normalized by log2 of the number of productive unique TCRs and the result was subtracted from 1. CD4 or CD8 identity of scalp clones was inferred by cross-referencing scalp TCRbeta sequences with sorted blood CD4 and CD8 repertoires. What TCRdb holds here is the immuneACCESS table cut down to in-frame rearrangements. Part of the clones is not present; checked against another copy, under half of the missing clones reflect an unresolved V gene, and the others are unexplained. That table is the source of V, J and clone size, and D and trimming were worked out from the DNA. Here the sample has roughly 120,000 clones; 55% to 60% occur a single time. The ten top clones hold 3% to 4% of the sample.

From V the trimming removes 7 bases and from J it removes 6 bases, while the gene matches leave 5 bases of the junction unaccounted for. The germline V gene provides CDR1 SQVTM and CDR2 ANQGSEA. From the cysteine up to the phenylalanine, the CDR3 has a length of 13 residues. The DNA shown is the 39-base CDR3, in frame from base 1. The table lists this clone with a few counts. Its binding antigen is unknown. No base-level quality is on record; no much larger clone is a single base apart. Sample time point, as interpreted from the label and publication: 20 to 30 weeks on oral tofacitinib. The sample's treatment or condition, from its label and the paper: oral pan-JAK inhibitor, 5-10 mg twice daily. From alopecia areata patients, peripheral blood was collected along with lesional scalp punch biopsies. PBMCs were separated by density centrifugation and stained for CD3, CD4 and CD8, after which CD4+ and CD8+ T cells were sorted on a FACSAria.

This clonotype was obtained from a human donor with alopecia areata. The V and J genes are TRBV29-1 and TRBJ1-5; 11 bases in between match TRBD1. The specimen comprised CD4+ T cells sorted from blood, sampled at week 24, from a patient treated with tofacitinib. The CDR3 region reads CSAGDRGGQPQHF. The bases read TGCAGCGCTGGGGACAGGGGGGGTCAGCCCCAGCATTTT.